The sample holds one count of the clone carrying this TCR beta chain. A multiplex PCR was run with 60 Vbeta primers and 13 Jbeta primers. Some clones are missing from TCRdb's copy, which holds only in-frame ones; the method was immunoSEQ multiplex PCR. In the table there are about 69,000 clones, about 73% of which are singletons. This record belongs to a study of cytomegalovirus exposure and HLA in healthy donors. Germline V CDR1 and CDR2: MGHDK, SYGVNS. This CDR3 is 13 amino acids long. V lost 6 bases, J lost 2 bases, and 10 bases lay in between. Source material: PBMCs. The rearrangement uses TRBV25-1 and TRBJ1-2, with a possible D match to TRBD1 (6 bases). The TCR sequence derives from a woman under 40 in good health and CMV-seronegative. The CDR3 nucleotides are TGTGCCAGCAGAGGGGGTCTCAACTATGGCTACACCTTC. Amino acids: CASRGGLNYGYTF.